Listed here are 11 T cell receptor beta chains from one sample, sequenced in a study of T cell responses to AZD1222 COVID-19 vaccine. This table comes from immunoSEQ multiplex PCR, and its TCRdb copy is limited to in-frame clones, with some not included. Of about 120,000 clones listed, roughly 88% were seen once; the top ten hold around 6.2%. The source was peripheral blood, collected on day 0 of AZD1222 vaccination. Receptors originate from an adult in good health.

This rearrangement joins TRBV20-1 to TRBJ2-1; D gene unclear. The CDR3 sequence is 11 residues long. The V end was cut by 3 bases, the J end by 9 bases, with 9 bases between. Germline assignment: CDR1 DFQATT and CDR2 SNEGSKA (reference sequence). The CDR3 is CSARAKGEQFF. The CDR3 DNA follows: TGCAGTGCTAGGGCAAAGGGTGAGCAGTTCTTC.

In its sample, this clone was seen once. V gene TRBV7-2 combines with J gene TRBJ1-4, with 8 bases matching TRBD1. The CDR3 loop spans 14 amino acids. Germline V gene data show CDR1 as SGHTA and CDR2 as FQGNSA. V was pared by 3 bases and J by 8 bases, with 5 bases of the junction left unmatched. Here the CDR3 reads CASSLTGVKEKLFF. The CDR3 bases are TGTGCCAGCAGCTTGACAGGGGTGAAAGAAAAACTGTTTTTT.

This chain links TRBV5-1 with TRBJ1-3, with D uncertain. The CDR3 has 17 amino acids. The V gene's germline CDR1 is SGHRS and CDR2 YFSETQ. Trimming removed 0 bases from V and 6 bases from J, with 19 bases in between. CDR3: CASSLAGPLVGANTIYF. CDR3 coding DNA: TGCGCCAGCAGCTTGGCCGGTCCCCTGGTGGGTGCAAACACCATATATTTT.

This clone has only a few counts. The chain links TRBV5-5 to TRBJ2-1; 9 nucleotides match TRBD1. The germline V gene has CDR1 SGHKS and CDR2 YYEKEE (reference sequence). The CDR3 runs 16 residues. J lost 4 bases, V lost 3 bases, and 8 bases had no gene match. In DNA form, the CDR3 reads TGTGCCAGCAGCTCAACCGGGACAGGGCCTTACAATGAGCAGTTCTTC. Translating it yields CASSSTGTGPYNEQFF.

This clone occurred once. The CDR3 sequence: CASSQGAPGELFF. The CDR3 DNA reads TGTGCCAGCAGCCAGGGCGCGCCCGGGGAGCTGTTTTTT. This chain connects TRBV4-2 to TRBJ2-2, with D uncertain. Germline CDR1 LGHNA, CDR2 YNFKEQ. This CDR3 spans 13 amino acids. V lost 3 bases to trimming and J lost 6 bases, with 8 bases between them.

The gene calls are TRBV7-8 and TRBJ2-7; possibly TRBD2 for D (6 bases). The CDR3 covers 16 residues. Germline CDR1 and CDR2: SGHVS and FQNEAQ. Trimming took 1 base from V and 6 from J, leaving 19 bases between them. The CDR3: CASSLVGGHGGLEQYF. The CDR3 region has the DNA TGTGCCAGCAGCTTAGTTGGCGGCCACGGAGGGCTCGAGCAGTACTTC.

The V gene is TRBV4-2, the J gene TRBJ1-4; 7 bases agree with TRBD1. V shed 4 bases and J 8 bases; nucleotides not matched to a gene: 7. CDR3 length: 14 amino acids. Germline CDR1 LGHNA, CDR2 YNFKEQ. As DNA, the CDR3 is TGTGCCAGCAGCCCCGGACAGGAATACGAAAAACTGTTTTTT. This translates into CASSPGQEYEKLFF.

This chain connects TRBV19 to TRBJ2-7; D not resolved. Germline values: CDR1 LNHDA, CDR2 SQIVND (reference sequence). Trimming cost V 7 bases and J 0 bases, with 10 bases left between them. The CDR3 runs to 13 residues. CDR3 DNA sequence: TGTGCCAGTAAGTACTCGGGCTCCTACGAGCAGTACTTC. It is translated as CASKYSGSYEQYF.

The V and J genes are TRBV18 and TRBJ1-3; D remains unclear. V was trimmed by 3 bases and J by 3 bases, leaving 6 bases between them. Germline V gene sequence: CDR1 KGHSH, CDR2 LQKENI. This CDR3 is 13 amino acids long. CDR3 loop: CASSPSGGNTIYF. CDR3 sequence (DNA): TGTGCCAGCTCACCGTCGGGTGGAAACACCATATATTTT.

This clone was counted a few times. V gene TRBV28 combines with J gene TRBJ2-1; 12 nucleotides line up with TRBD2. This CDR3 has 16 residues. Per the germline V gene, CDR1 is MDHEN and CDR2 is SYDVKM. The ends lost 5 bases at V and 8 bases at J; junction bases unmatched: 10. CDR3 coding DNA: TGTGCCAGCAGTCCGACTAGCGGGGGCCCAATAGATGAGCAGTTCTTC. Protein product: CASSPTSGGPIDEQFF.

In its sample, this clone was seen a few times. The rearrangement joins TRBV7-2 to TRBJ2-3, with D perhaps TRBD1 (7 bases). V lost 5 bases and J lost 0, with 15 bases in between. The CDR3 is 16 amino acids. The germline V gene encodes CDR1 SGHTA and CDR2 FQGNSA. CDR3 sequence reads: CASSARQGGSTDTQYF. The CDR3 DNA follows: TGTGCCAGCAGCGCCCGACAGGGAGGTAGCACAGATACGCAGTATTTT.